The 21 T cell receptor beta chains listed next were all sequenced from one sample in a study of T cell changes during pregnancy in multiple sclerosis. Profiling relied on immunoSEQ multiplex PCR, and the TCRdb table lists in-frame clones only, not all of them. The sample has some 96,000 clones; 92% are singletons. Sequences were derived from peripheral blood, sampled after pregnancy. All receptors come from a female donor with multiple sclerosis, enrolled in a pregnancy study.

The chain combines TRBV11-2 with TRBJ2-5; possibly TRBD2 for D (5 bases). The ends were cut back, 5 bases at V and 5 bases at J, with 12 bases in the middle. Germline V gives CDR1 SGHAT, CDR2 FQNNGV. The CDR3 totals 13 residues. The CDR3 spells CASSPDSRETQYF. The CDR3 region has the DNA TGTGCCAGCAGCCCGGACTCAAGGGAGACCCAGTACTTC. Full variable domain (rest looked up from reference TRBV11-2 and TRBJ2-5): EAGVAQSPRYKIIEKRQSVAFWCNPISGHATLYWYQQILGQGPKLLIQFQNNGVVDDSQLPKDRFSAERLKGVDSTLKIQPAKLEDSAVYLCASSPDSRETQYFGPGTRLLVL.

In DNA form, the CDR3 reads TGCGCCAGCAGCAGGGGACAGTTTAGTAATTCACCCCTCCACTTT. Its protein is CASSRGQFSNSPLHF. The chain employs TRBV5-1 and TRBJ1-6; TRBD1 aligns across 7 bases. This CDR3 spans 15 amino acids. The germline gives CDR1 SGHRS, CDR2 YFSETQ. V was clipped by 4 bases and J by 6 bases; unmatched bases: 7.

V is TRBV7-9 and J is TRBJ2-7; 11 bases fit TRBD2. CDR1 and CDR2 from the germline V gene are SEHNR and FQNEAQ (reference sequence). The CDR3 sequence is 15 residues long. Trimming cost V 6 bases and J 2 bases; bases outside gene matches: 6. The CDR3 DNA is TGTGCCAGCAGGTTTGGGACTAGCGGTCCCTACGAGCAGTACTTC. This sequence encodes CASRFGTSGPYEQYF.

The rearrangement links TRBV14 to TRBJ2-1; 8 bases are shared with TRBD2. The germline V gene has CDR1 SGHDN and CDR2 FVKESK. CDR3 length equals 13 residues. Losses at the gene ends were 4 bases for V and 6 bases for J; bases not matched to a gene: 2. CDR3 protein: CASSLGLANEQFF. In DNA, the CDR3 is TGTGCCAGCAGCCTTGGACTAGCCAATGAGCAGTTCTTC.

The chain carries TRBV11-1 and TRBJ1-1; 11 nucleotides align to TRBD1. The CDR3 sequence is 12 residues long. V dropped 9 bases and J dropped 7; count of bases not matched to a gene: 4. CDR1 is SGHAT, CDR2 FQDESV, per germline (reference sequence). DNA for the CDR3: TGTGCCAGTTCGGACAGGGGGCGTGAAGCTTTCTTT. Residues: CASSDRGREAFF.

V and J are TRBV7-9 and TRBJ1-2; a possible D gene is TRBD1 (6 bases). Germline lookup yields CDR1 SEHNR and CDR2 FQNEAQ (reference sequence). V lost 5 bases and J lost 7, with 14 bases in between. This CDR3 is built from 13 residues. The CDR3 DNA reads TGTGCCAGCAGCAGGCAGGGGCACTCTGGCTACACCTTC. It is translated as CASSRQGHSGYTF.

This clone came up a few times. CDR3 loop: CASRNGLAGDHEQYF. The CDR3 bases are TGCGCCAGCAGGAACGGACTAGCGGGAGATCACGAGCAGTACTTC. The rearrangement links TRBV10-2 to TRBJ2-7, with TRBD2 matching 13 bases. The CDR3 sequence is 15 residues long. V lost 6 bases, J lost 5 bases, and 7 bases stayed unmatched. Germline V gene data show CDR1 as WSHSY and CDR2 as SAAADI.

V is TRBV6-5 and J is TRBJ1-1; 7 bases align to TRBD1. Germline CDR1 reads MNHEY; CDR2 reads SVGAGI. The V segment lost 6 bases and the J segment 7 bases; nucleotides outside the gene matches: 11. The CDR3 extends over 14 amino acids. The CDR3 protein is CASRLTGDHGEAFF. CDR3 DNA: TGTGCCAGCAGACTAACAGGGGATCATGGTGAAGCTTTCTTT.

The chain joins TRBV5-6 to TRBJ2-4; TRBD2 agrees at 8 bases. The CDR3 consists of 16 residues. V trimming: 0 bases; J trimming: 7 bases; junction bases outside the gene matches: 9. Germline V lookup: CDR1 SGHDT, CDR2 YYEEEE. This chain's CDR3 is CASSLDGGGARNIQYF. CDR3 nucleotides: TGTGCCAGCAGCTTGGACGGGGGGGGCGCGAGGAACATTCAGTACTTC.

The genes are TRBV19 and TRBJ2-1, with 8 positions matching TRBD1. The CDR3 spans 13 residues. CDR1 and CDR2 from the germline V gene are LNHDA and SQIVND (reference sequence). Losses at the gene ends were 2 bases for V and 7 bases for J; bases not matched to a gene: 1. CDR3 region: CASSITGGNEQFF. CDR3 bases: TGTGCCAGTAGTATAACAGGGGGAAATGAGCAGTTCTTC. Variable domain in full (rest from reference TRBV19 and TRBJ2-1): DGGITQSPKYLFRKEGQNVTLSCEQNLNHDAMYWYRQDPGQGLRLIYYSQIVNDFQKGDIAEGYSVSREKKESFPLTVTSAQKNPTAFYLCASSITGGNEQFFGPGTRLTVL.

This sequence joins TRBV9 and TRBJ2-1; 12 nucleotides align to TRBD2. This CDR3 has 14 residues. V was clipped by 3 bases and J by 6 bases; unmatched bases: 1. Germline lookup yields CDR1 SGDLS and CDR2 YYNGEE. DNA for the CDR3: TGTGCCAGCAGCGCTAGCGGGGGGGCCAATGAGCAGTTCTTC. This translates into CASSASGGANEQFF.

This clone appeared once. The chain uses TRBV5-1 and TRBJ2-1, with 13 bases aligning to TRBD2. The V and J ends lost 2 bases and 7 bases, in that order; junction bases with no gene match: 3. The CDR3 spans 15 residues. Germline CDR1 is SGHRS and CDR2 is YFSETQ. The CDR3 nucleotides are TGCGCCAGCAGCTTTACTAGCGGGAGGGAAAATGAGCAGTTCTTC. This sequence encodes CASSFTSGRENEQFF.

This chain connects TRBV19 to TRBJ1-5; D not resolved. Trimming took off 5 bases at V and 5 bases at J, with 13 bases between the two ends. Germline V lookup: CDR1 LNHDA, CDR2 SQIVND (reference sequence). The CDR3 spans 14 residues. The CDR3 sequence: CASSLSNLDQPQHF. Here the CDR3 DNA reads TGTGCCAGTAGTCTATCCAACCTTGATCAGCCCCAGCATTTT.

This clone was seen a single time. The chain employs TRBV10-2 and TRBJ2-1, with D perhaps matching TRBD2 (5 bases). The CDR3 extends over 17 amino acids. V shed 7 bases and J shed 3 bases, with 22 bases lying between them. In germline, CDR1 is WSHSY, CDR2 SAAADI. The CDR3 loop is CASIKAGSGEIYNEQFF. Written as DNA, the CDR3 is TGCGCCAGCATTAAAGCTGGGAGCGGAGAAATCTACAATGAGCAGTTCTTC.

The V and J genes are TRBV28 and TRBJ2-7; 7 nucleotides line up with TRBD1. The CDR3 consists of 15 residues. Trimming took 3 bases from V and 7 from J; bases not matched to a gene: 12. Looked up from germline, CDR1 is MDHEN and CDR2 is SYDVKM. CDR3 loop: CASSFRDSGLREQYF. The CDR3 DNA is TGTGCCAGCAGTTTCCGGGACAGTGGACTCCGGGAGCAGTACTTC.

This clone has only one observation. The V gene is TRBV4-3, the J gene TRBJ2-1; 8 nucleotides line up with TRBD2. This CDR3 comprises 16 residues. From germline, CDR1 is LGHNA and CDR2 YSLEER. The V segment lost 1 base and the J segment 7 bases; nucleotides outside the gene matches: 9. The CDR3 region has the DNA TGCGCCAGCAGCCAAGGGGGGTTAGCGGGGTCTAATGAGCAGTTCTTC. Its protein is CASSQGGLAGSNEQFF.

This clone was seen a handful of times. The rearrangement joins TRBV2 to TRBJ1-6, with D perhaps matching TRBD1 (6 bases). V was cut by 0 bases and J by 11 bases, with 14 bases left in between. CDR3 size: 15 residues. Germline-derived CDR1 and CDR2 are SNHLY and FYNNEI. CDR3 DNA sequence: TGTGCCAGCAGTGAAGCGCGGCAGGGGACGGCACCCCTCCACTTT. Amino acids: CASSEARQGTAPLHF.

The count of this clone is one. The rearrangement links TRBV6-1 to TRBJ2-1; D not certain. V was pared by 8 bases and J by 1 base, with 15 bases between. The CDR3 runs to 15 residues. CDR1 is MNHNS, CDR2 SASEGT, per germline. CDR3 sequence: CASAPDPNSYNEQFF. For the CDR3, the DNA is TGTGCCAGCGCGCCCGATCCGAATTCCTACAATGAGCAGTTCTTC.

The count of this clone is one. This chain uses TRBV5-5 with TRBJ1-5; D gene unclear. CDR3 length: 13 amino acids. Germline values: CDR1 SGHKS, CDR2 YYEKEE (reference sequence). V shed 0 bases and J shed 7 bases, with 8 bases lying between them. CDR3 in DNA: TGTGCCAGCAGCTTGGAACAGTGGCAGCCCCAGCATTTT. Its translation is CASSLEQWQPQHF.

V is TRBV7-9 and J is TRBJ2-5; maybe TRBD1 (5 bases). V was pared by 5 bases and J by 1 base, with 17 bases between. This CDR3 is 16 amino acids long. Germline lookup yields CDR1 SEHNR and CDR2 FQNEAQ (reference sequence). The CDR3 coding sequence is TGTGCCAGCAGCCGAAGGGGCGGATCCTCCCAAGAGACCCAGTACTTC. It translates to CASSRRGGSSQETQYF.

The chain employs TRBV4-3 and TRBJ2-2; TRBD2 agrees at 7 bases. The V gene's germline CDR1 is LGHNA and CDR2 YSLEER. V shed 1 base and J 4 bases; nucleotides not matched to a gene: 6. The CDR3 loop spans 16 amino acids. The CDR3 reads CASSQGWGGATGELFF. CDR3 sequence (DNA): TGCGCCAGCAGCCAAGGGTGGGGAGGGGCCACCGGGGAGCTGTTTTTT.